This T cell receptor beta chain is drawn from a study of CD8+CD57+ T cells in acquired aplastic anemia. In the study overall: The mean DNA yield obtained from sorted CD4+ and CD8+ cells came to around 3 ug. Healthy donors gave approximately 9.8 million reads on average for CD4+ cells.

Researchers used genomic DNA as the template to profile TCR beta VDJ and CDR3. TCRdb used MiXCR to reprocess the reads, holding one entry per CDR3 protein. The table includes around 170,000 distinct CDR3 sequences, just under 65% detected once. Points on this clonotype: Its antigen is not identified.

Whole-study findings and limits: Around 27 CD8+ CDR3 sequences occurred in both the patients and the controls. Patients were compared with controls for CD8+ Simpson's diversity, and no significant difference emerged.

The sequenced material came from sorted CD4+, CD8+, or CD8+CD57+ T cells (not recorded which) from PBMCs. This receptor was obtained from a human donor in good health.

The CDR3 DNA follows: TGTGCCAGCAGCTTAGCATCGGCCCCCGGCTACGAGCAGTACTTC. This gives the protein CASSLASAPGYEQYF. V and J are TRBV7-2 and TRBJ2-7; D unresolved. The V gene's germline CDR1 is SGHTA and CDR2 FQGNSA. V lost 0 bases to trimming and J lost 3 bases, with 12 bases between them. CDR3 length: 15 amino acids. Looking up the rest from reference TRBV7-2 and TRBJ2-7 gives the full variable domain: GAGVSQSPSNKVTEKGKDVELRCDPISGHTALYWYRQSLGQGLEFLIYFQGNSAPDKSGLPSDRFSAERTGGSVSTLTIQRTQQEDSAVYLCASSLASAPGYEQYFGPGTRLTVT.